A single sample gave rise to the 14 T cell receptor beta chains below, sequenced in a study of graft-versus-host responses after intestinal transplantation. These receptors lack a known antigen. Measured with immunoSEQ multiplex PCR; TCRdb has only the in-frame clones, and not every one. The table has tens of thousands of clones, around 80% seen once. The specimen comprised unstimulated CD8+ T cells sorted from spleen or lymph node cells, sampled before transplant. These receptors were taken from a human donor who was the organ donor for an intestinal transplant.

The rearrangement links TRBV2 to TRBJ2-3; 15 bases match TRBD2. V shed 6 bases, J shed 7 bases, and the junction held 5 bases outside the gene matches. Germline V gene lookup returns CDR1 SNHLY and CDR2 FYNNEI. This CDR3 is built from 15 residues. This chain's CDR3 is CASRKGLAGGNTQYF. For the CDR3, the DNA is TGTGCCAGCAGGAAGGGACTAGCGGGAGGAAATACGCAGTATTTT.

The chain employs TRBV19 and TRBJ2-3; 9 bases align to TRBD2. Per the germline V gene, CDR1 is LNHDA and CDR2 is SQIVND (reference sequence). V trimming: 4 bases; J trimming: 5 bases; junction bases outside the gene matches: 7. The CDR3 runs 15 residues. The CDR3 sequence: CASSTLAGVIDTQYF. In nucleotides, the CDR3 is TGTGCCAGTAGTACCTTAGCGGGAGTTATAGATACGCAGTATTTT.

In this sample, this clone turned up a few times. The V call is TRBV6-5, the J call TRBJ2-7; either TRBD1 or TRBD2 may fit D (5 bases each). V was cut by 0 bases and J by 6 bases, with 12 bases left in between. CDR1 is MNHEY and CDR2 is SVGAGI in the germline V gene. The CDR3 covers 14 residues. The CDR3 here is CASSYSNRGAEQYF. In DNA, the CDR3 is TGTGCCAGCAGTTACTCGAATCGAGGGGCCGAGCAGTACTTC.

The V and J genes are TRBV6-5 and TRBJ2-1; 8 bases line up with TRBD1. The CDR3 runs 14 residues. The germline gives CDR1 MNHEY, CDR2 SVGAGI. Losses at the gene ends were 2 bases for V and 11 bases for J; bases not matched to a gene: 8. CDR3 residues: CASSYLLTGAQQFF. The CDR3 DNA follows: TGTGCCAGCAGTTACCTCCTGACAGGGGCCCAGCAGTTCTTC.

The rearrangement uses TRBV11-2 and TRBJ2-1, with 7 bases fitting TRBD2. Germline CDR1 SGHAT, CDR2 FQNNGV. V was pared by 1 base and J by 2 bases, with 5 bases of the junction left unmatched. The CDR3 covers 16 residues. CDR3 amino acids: CASSLVLAVAYNEQFF. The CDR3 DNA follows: TGTGCCAGCAGCTTAGTGCTAGCGGTAGCCTACAATGAGCAGTTCTTC.

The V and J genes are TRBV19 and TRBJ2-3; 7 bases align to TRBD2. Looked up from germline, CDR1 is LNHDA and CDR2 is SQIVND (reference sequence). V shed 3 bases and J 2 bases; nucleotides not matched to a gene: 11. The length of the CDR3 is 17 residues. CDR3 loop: CASSIRQGLLATDTQYF. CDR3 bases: TGTGCCAGTAGTATTCGGCAGGGACTATTAGCCACAGATACGCAGTATTTT.

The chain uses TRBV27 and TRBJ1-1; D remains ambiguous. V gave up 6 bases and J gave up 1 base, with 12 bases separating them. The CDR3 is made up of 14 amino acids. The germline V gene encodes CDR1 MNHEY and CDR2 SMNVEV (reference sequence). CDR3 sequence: CASSLAPGNTEAFF. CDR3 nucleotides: TGTGCCAGCAGCCTTGCCCCGGGGAACACTGAAGCTTTCTTT.

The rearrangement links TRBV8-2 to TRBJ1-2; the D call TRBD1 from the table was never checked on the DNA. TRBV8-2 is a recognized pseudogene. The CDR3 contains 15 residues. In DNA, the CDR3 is TGTGGCATTTCTGGCAGGAAACGAAAGACCTATGGCTACACCTTC. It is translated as CGISGRKRKTYGYTF.

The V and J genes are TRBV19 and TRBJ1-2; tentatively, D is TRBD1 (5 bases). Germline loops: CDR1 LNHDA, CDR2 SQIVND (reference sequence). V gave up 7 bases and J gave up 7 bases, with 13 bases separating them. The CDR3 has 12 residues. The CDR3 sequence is CASTPPGGGYTF. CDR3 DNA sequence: TGTGCCAGTACCCCCCCCGGGGGTGGCTACACCTTC.

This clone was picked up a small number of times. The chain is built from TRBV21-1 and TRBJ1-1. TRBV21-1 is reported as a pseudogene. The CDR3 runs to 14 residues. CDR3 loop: CASSPQGCGAEAFF. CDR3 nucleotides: TGTGCCAGCAGCCCCCAAGGGTGTGGCGCTGAAGCTTTCTTT.

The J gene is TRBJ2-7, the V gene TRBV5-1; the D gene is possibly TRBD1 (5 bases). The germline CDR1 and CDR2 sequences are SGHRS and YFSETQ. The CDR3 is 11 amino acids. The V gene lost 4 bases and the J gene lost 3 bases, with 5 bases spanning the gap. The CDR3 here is CASSDSYEQYF. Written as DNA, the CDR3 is TGCGCCAGCAGCGACAGCTACGAGCAGTACTTC. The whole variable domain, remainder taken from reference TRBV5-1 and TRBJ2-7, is KAGVTQTPRYLIKTRGQQVTLSCSPISGHRSVSWYQQTPGQGLQFLFEYFSETQRNKGNFPGRFSGRQFSNSRSEMNVSTLELGDSALYLCASSDSYEQYFGPGTRLTVT.

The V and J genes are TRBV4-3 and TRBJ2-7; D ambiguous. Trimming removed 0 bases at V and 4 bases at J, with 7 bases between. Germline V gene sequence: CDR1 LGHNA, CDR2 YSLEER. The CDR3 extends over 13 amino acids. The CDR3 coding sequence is TGCGCCAGCAGCCAAGAGGTGGATTACGAGCAGTACTTC. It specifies CASSQEVDYEQYF.

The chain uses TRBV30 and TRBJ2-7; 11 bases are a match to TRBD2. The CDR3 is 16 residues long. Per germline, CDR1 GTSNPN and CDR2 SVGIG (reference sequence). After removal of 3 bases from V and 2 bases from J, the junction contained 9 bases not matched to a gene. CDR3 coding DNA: TGTGCCTGGAGCGAAAATAGCGGGAGGGCCGCCTACGAGCAGTACTTC. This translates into CAWSENSGRAAYEQYF. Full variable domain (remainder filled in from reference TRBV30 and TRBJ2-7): SQTIHQWPATLVQPVGSPLSLECTVEGTSNPNLYWYRQAAGRGLQLLFYSVGIGQISSEVPQNLSASRPQDRQFILSSKKLLLSDSGFYLCAWSENSGRAAYEQYFGPGTRLTVT.

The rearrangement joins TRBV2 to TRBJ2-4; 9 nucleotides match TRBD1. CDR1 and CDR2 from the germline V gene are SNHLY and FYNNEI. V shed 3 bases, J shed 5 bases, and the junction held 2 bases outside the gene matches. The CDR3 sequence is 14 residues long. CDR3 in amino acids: CASSEGQGQNIQYF. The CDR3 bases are TGTGCCAGCAGTGAGGGACAGGGTCAAAACATTCAGTACTTC.